The present TCR beta chain was sequenced within a study of blood T cell repertoires in COVID-19. Germline-derived CDR1 and CDR2 are SGHNT and YYREEE (reference sequence). The germline V and J ends were trimmed by 4 bases and 8 bases, with 13 bases remaining between them. CDR3 length equals 13 residues. Data came from immunoSEQ multiplex PCR; TCRdb stores just in-frame clones and leaves some out. The sample has 95,000 to 150,000 clones, roughly 77% seen once. Sequencing input: peripheral blood. The origin of this receptor is a man aged 60-69 years with active or convalescent COVID-19. The chain couples TRBV5-4 to TRBJ2-1, with D maybe TRBD2 (6 bases). CDR3 region: CASSNGRRDEQFF. The CDR3 nucleotides read TGTGCCAGCAGCAACGGTCGGAGGGATGAGCAGTTCTTC.